This is a list of T cell receptor beta chains from one sample in a study of cytomegalovirus exposure and HLA in healthy donors. Clones were sequenced by immunoSEQ multiplex PCR, and TCRdb holds only the in-frame ones, with some missing. The sample has 90,000 to 150,000 clones; around three quarters are singletons. The specimen sequenced was PBMCs. The origin of the receptors is a woman aged 25-40 years in good health and CMV-seropositive. The CDR3 runs from the conserved cysteine through the conserved F or W. A D gene is named only where the DNA matches it firmly. A row's size may be missing; if present it is once, few, many or a size class.

-	TRBV7-6	-	TRBJ2-2	CASSFLSASVSGELFF	TGTGCCAGCAGCTTCCTGTCCGCTAGCGTGTCCGGGGAGCTGTTTTTT
TRBD1	TRBV19	once	TRBJ1-5	CASSQGGTGVQPQHF	TGTGCCAGTAGTCAAGGGGGGACAGGGGTTCAGCCCCAGCATTTT
TRBD2	TRBV5-1	few	TRBJ2-3	CASSHRGLAGGEGTDTQYF	TGCGCCAGCAGCCACCGCGGACTAGCGGGGGGGGAAGGTACAGATACGCAGTATTTT
-	TRBV27	-	TRBJ2-1	CASSLLLPTGLQYNEQFF	TGTGCCAGCAGTTTATTACTCCCCACTGGACTACAGTACAATGAGCAGTTCTTC
-	TRBV5-5	once	TRBJ1-3	CASNIDGGSGNTIYF	TGTGCCAGCAACATTGACGGGGGCTCTGGAAACACCATATATTTT
-	TRBV2	-	TRBJ2-3	CASSEYRDTDTQYF	TGTGCCAGCAGTGAGTACAGGGACACAGATACGCAGTATTTT
-	TRBV6-1	once	TRBJ2-3	CASSELAGLNTQYF	TGTGCCAGCAGTGAACTAGCTGGATTGAATACGCAGTATTTT
-	TRBV25-1	few	TRBJ2-5	CASTHAETQYF	TGTGCCAGCACCCACGCGGAGACCCAGTACTTC
TRBD2	TRBV5-1	-	TRBJ2-5	CASNPGGGHQETQYF	TGCGCCAGCAACCCCGGGGGGGGACACCAAGAGACCCAGTACTTC
TRBD2	TRBV15	-	TRBJ2-7	CATSRPFGGVYEQYF	TGTGCCACCAGCAGACCTTTCGGGGGGGTCTACGAGCAGTACTTC
-	TRBV28	few	TRBJ2-7	CASSDRFPYEQYF	TGTGCCAGCAGCGACAGGTTCCCCTACGAGCAGTACTTC
-	TRBV6-1	-	TRBJ1-1	CASQQAFITEAFF	TGTGCCAGCCAACAGGCGTTTATTACTGAAGCTTTCTTT
TRBD1	TRBV6-5	-	TRBJ1-1	CATRTGNTEAFF	TGTGCCACCAGGACAGGGAACACTGAAGCTTTCTTT
-	TRBV10-3	once	TRBJ2-5	CAISAQQETQYF	TGTGCCATCAGTGCCCAACAAGAGACCCAGTACTTC
TRBD1	TRBV4-3	-	TRBJ1-4	CASSQPGQGNEKLFF	TGCGCCAGCAGCCAACCGGGACAGGGTAATGAAAAACTGTTTTTT
TRBD1	TRBV15	-	TRBJ2-5	CATSSRDRETQYF	TGTGCCACCAGCTCCCGGGACAGGGAGACCCAGTACTTC
-	TRBV10-3	-	TRBJ1-6	CAIRTEYNSPLHF	TGTGCCATCAGGACAGAGTATAATTCACCCCTCCACTTT
TRBD2	TRBV2	once	TRBJ2-1	CARTGGPTGTSGYNEQFF	TGTGCCAGGACAGGGGGTCCAACCGGGACTAGCGGTTACAATGAGCAGTTCTTC
-	TRBV6-5	-	TRBJ1-6	CASTTLGLDSPLHF	TGTGCCAGCACCACATTGGGACTTGATTCACCCCTCCACTTT
-	TRBV2	once	TRBJ1-6	CASSEQGRNSPLHF	TGTGCCAGCAGTGAACAGGGGCGGAATTCACCCCTCCACTTT
TRBD1	TRBV28	-	TRBJ1-6	CASSTQGSYNSPLHF	TGTGCCAGCAGTACACAGGGGTCCTATAATTCACCCCTCCACTTT
TRBD1	TRBV2	-	TRBJ1-1	CASRKTGGTEAFF	TGTGCCAGCAGAAAAACAGGGGGCACTGAAGCTTTCTTT
TRBD2	TRBV7-2	-	TRBJ2-1	CASSSLWTSGGEQFF	TGTGCCAGCAGCTCCCTCTGGACTAGCGGGGGGGAGCAGTTCTTC
TRBD1	TRBV18	once	TRBJ2-7	CASSPGRDREIYEQYF	TGTGCCAGCTCACCGGGCCGGGACAGGGAGATTTACGAGCAGTACTTC
TRBD2	TRBV6-5	-	TRBJ2-3	CASSWIAGDTDTQYF	TGTGCCAGCAGTTGGATAGCGGGGGACACAGATACGCAGTATTTT
-	TRBV7-9	-	TRBJ2-1	CASSLVRGPQDEQFF	TGTGCCAGCAGCTTAGTCAGGGGCCCTCAGGATGAGCAGTTCTTC
-	TRBV5-1	-	TRBJ2-7	CASSWAGVEQYF	TGCGCCAGCAGCTGGGCCGGGGTCGAGCAGTACTTC
-	TRBV7-3	-	TRBJ2-1	CASSLVSTGGQFF	TGTGCCAGCAGCCTTGTCTCGACCGGGGGGCAGTTCTTC
-	TRBV6-5	-	TRBJ2-7	CATEDRGSYEQYF	TGTGCCACAGAAGACCGGGGCTCCTACGAGCAGTACTTC
TRBD2	TRBV19	-	TRBJ2-7	CASSPRTSGGLEQYF	TGTGCCAGTAGTCCACGGACTAGCGGGGGTTTGGAGCAGTACTTC
TRBD1	TRBV5-1	-	TRBJ2-7	CASREQGAQVEQYF	TGCGCCAGCAGGGAACAGGGGGCTCAGGTCGAGCAGTACTTC
TRBD2	TRBV5-1	once	TRBJ2-2	CASSPVPGGAGGELFF	TGCGCCAGCAGCCCCGTCCCGGGGGGGGCAGGCGGGGAGCTGTTTTTT
TRBD1	TRBV5-6	-	TRBJ1-2	CASSRGQGARGYTF	TGTGCCAGCAGCCGGGGACAGGGGGCGCGGGGCTACACCTTC
TRBD1	TRBV5-4	-	TRBJ1-5	CASSLTTGTGLHQPQHF	TGTGCCAGCAGCTTGACCACCGGGACAGGGTTGCATCAGCCCCAGCATTTT
-	TRBV28	once	TRBJ1-2	CASSLHGGRGYTF	TGTGCCAGCAGTCTACATGGCGGGCGTGGCTACACCTTC
-	TRBV7-9	-	TRBJ1-4	CASSRQFNEKLFF	TGTGCCAGCAGCAGACAGTTTAATGAAAAACTGTTTTTT
-	TRBV27	-	TRBJ2-6	CAGSLESVSGANVLTF	TGTGCCGGCAGTCTAGAGAGCGTATCTGGGGCCAACGTCCTGACTTTC